This TCR beta chain was sequenced for a study of T cells in localized non-small cell lung cancer. Regarding the study as a whole: Paired adjacent lung recovered a median approximately 57 of the top 100 tumor clones.

Clones were sequenced by immunoSEQ multiplex PCR, and TCRdb holds only the in-frame ones, with some missing. The sample carries 50,000 to 60,000 clones, approximately 86% recorded once. The V and J ends lost 0 bases and 8 bases, in that order; junction bases with no gene match: 13. This CDR3 contains 16 residues. Germline CDR1 SGDLS, CDR2 YYNGEE. This clone has only a few counts. Antigen unknown. The genes are TRBV9 and TRBJ1-2; TRBD1 matches at 7 bases. The TCR sequence derives from a female donor with stage II lung adenocarcinoma. This specimen consisted of PBMCs, obtained before any cancer treatment. This CDR3 is CASSVGGGRGPAGYTF. The CDR3 DNA reads as TGTGCCAGCAGCGTAGGAGGAGGGAGGGGGCCCGCCGGCTACACCTTC. Using reference TRBV9 and TRBJ1-2 for the parts outside the CDR3, the full variable domain is DSGVTQTPKHLITATGQRVTLRCSPRSGDLSVYWYQQSLDQGLQFLIQYYNGEERAKGNILERFSAQQFPDLHSELNLSSLELGDSALYFCASSVGGGRGPAGYTFGSGTRLTVV.